These 8 T cell receptor beta chains originate from one sample sequenced in a study of blood T cell repertoires in COVID-19 (dated by TCRdb to about 2020). Receptor libraries were prepared by the immunoSEQ multiplex PCR assay. TCRdb took this table from immuneACCESS and kept in-frame rearrangements with V and J called. Such tables lack part of the clones; where checked against another copy, unresolved V genes explain under half of the gap, and the rest is unexplained. The sample table shows 150,000 to 200,000 clones, and 60% to 85% are seen once. 8% to 9.5% of the sample belongs to the ten largest clones. Source material: peripheral blood. These receptors originate from a man aged 55 to 70 with acute or convalescent COVID-19.

The chain combines TRBV7-3 with TRBJ2-3; D not certain. V lost 2 bases, J lost 5 bases, and 5 bases lay in between. Germline V lookup: CDR1 SGHTA, CDR2 FQGTGA. The CDR3 sequence is 12 residues long. CDR3 in amino acids: CASSLERDTQYF. CDR3 nucleotide sequence: TGTGCCAGCAGCTTAGAGAGAGATACGCAGTATTTT.

V gene TRBV7-3 combines with J gene TRBJ2-1; a weak D match, TRBD2 (6 bases). V was clipped by 5 bases and J by 0 bases, with 8 bases between them. The CDR3 covers 14 residues. Germline V gene data show CDR1 as SGHTA and CDR2 as FQGTGA. Written as DNA, the CDR3 is TGTGCCAGCAGCGGAGGGAGCTCCTACAATGAGCAGTTCTTC. Translation: CASSGGSSYNEQFF.

CDR3 DNA: TGCAGCGTGGGGTTGGGGCAGGCGATGAACACTGAAGCTTTCTTT. Protein product: CSVGLGQAMNTEAFF. This rearrangement joins TRBV29-1 to TRBJ1-1, with D possibly being TRBD1 (5 bases). V lost 6 bases and J 0 bases, leaving 17 bases between the germline ends. The length of the CDR3 is 15 residues. Germline assignment: CDR1 SQVTM and CDR2 ANQGSEA.

Here the CDR3 DNA reads TGTGCCAGCAGCGTAGGGGGCTCGGGTAATTCACCCCTCCACTTT. It specifies CASSVGGSGNSPLHF. This chain links TRBV9 with TRBJ1-6; TRBD1 might be the D (5 bases). This CDR3 is built from 15 residues. Germline V gene data show CDR1 as SGDLS and CDR2 as YYNGEE. With 0 bases removed from V and 6 bases from J, the gap between germline ends came to 10 bases.

The sample holds a few counts of this clone. V usage is TRBV3-1 (or the pseudogene TRBV3-2) and J usage is TRBJ2-1; 7 positions match TRBD1. The CDR3 totals 15 residues. CDR1 and CDR2 (germline): LGHDT, YNNKEL (reference sequence). Trimming took 2 bases from V and 5 from J; bases not matched to a gene: 6. The CDR3 sequence: CASSQSVRGNNEQFF. DNA of the CDR3: TGTGCCAGCAGCCAAAGCGTCAGGGGGAACAATGAGCAGTTCTTC.

CDR3 loop: CATRGEVGNQPQHF. CDR3 sequence (DNA): TGTGCCACCCGGGGGGAAGTGGGCAATCAGCCCCAGCATTTT. The rearrangement uses TRBV19 and TRBJ1-5, with TRBD1 as a possible D gene (5 bases). The germline V gene has CDR1 LNHDA and CDR2 SQIVND (reference sequence). V lost 10 bases to trimming and J lost 2 bases, with 15 bases between them. CDR3 length equals 14 residues.

The chain carries TRBV6-1 and TRBJ2-7, with 8 positions matching TRBD1. The CDR3 runs 12 residues. The junction had 10 bases not matched to a gene; V was cut back by 6 bases and J by 12 bases. Germline CDR1 is MNHNS and CDR2 is SASEGT. CDR3 sequence reads: CASSLAGTGPYF. The CDR3 region has the DNA TGTGCCAGCAGCCTCGCCGGGACAGGCCCGTACTTC.

The chain carries TRBV25-1 and TRBJ2-1; a weak D match, TRBD2 (6 bases). The CDR3 has 13 residues. In germline, CDR1 is MGHDK, CDR2 SYGVNS. V was trimmed by 6 bases and J by 4 bases, leaving 10 bases between them. The CDR3 nucleotides are TGTGCCAGCAGCCGGGAGAATTACAATGAGCAGTTCTTC. The encoded protein is CASSRENYNEQFF.